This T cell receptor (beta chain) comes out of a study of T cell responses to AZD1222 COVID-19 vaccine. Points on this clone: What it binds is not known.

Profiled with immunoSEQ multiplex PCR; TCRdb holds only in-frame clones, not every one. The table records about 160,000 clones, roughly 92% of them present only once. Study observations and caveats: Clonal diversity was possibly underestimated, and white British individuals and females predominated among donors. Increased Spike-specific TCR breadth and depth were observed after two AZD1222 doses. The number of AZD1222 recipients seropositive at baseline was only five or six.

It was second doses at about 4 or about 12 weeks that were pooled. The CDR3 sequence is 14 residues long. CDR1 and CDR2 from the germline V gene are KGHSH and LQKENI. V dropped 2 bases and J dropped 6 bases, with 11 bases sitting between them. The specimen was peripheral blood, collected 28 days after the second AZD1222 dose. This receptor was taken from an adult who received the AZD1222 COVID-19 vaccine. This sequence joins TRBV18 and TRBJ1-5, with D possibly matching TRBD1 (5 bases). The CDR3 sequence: CASSPGGGVQPQHF. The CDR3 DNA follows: TGTGCCAGCTCACCAGGGGGGGGAGTTCAGCCCCAGCATTTT.